These 31 T cell receptor beta chains share one sample of origin, sequenced in a study of CD8 T cells in ankylosing spondylitis. TCRdb ran MiXCR on the 5' RACE reads and lists one entry per CDR3 protein. The sample contains roughly 160,000 distinct CDR3 sequences, around 8.9% of which appear only once. Sequenced: blood, either unsorted or a sorted T cell fraction (not recorded which). The receptor set was obtained from a female donor with ankylosing spondylitis or in good health (not recorded which).

This clonotype has a handful of counts. CDR3: CAWSVGSEQYF. DNA for the CDR3: TGTGCCTGGAGTGTAGGGAGTGAGCAGTACTTC. This rearrangement joins TRBV30 to TRBJ2-7, with D maybe TRBD2 (5 bases). This CDR3 spans 11 amino acids. The V gene's germline CDR1 is GTSNPN and CDR2 SVGIG (reference sequence). V gave up 0 bases and J gave up 7 bases, with 7 bases separating them.

This clonotype was observed a handful of times. The rearrangement links TRBV28 to TRBJ1-1; D call uncertain. The CDR3 is 11 amino acids. Germline loops: CDR1 MDHEN, CDR2 SYDVKM. V shed 7 bases and J shed 5 bases, with 8 bases lying between them. The CDR3 DNA reads as TGTGCCAGCAACGTCGGGACTGAAGCTTTCTTT. It is translated as CASNVGTEAFF.

Points on this clonotype: This may be a read error, as it is one base from a much larger clone. The V gene is TRBV12-3 or TRBV12-4, the J gene TRBJ1-1; D is undetermined. The CDR3 consists of 11 residues. The CDR3 loop is CAGSENTEAFF. The DNA of the CDR3 is TGTGCCGGCAGCGAGAACACTGAAGCTTTCTTT.

V and J are TRBV27 and TRBJ2-7; 8 bases fit TRBD2. Germline V gene sequence: CDR1 MNHEY, CDR2 SMNVEV (reference sequence). Trimming removed 4 bases from V and 2 bases from J; junction bases left unmatched: 10. This CDR3 region has 16 residues. The CDR3 DNA reads TGTGCCAGCAGTTGGGCTAGCGCGGGGGGTACCTACGAGCAGTACTTC. As protein: CASSWASAGGTYEQYF.

This clonotype occurred many times. The chain recombines TRBV4-3 with TRBJ1-4; D is undetermined. V gave up 1 base and J gave up 1 base, with 16 bases separating them. The CDR3 contains 18 residues. In germline, CDR1 is LGHNA, CDR2 YSLEER. CDR3 amino acids: CASSQVVLRVGTNEKLFF. CDR3 coding DNA: TGCGCCAGCAGCCAAGTAGTCCTGCGAGTCGGAACTAATGAAAAACTGTTTTTT.

This clonotype was counted many times. This chain uses TRBV11-2 with TRBJ1-5; TRBD1 is a possible D gene (5 bases). The V and J ends lost 0 bases and 3 bases respectively, with 9 bases between them. Germline V gene sequence: CDR1 SGHAT, CDR2 FQNNGV. The CDR3 length is 15 residues. CDR3: CASSLELGPNQPQHF. The CDR3 DNA reads as TGTGCCAGCAGCTTAGAGTTGGGACCCAATCAGCCCCAGCATTTT.

This chain connects TRBV30 to TRBJ1-1; a possible D gene is TRBD1 (5 bases). V lost 5 bases, J lost 1 base, and 20 bases lay in between. In germline, CDR1 is GTSNPN, CDR2 SVGIG (reference sequence). CDR3 length: 16 residues. The CDR3 reads CAWETDSAVWNTEAFF. The DNA for the CDR3 is TGTGCCTGGGAGACAGATTCTGCTGTGTGGAACACTGAAGCTTTCTTT. Full variable domain (remainder filled in from reference TRBV30 and TRBJ1-1): SQTIHQWPATLVQPVGSPLSLECTVEGTSNPNLYWYRQAAGRGLQLLFYSVGIGQISSEVPQNLSASRPQDRQFILSSKKLLLSDSGFYLCAWETDSAVWNTEAFFGQGTRLTVV.

The chain uses TRBV27 and TRBJ2-7; 16 positions agree with TRBD2. The CDR3 totals 19 residues. Unmatched junction bases numbered 8, after V lost 3 bases and J lost 0 bases. Germline V gives CDR1 MNHEY, CDR2 SMNVEV (reference sequence). CDR3 in amino acids: CASSFSLGLAGGSSYEQYF. The CDR3 DNA sequence: TGTGCCAGCAGTTTTTCCCTGGGACTAGCGGGAGGGTCCTCCTACGAGCAGTACTTC.

The rearrangement links TRBV30 to TRBJ1-1; no definite D call. The CDR3 extends over 13 amino acids. Germline V lookup: CDR1 GTSNPN, CDR2 SVGIG (reference sequence). The ends were cut back, 0 bases at V and 1 base at J, with 6 bases in the middle. In DNA form, the CDR3 reads TGTGCCTGGAGTGTCCTAACGAACACTGAAGCTTTCTTT. The encoded protein is CAWSVLTNTEAFF.

In its sample, this clonotype was seen a few times. The chain uses TRBV29-1 and TRBJ2-7; 8 bases are shared with TRBD1. CDR1 SQVTM and CDR2 ANQGSEA come from the germline V gene. With 6 bases clipped from V and 0 bases from J, the junction kept 7 bases outside the gene matches. This CDR3 spans 14 amino acids. The CDR3 nucleotides read TGCAGCGTGGGGACAGGCCATAGCTCCTACGAGCAGTACTTC. Translating it yields CSVGTGHSSYEQYF.

The CDR3 coding sequence is TGTGCCAGCAGCGCCGGGACAGCGCTTGGGGATACGCAGTATTTT. Translation gives CASSAGTALGDTQYF. The chain carries TRBV7-6 and TRBJ2-3; 7 nucleotides agree with TRBD1. The CDR3 extends over 15 amino acids. The trim removed 5 bases at V and 6 bases at J, leaving 11 bases unmatched. From germline, CDR1 is SGHVS and CDR2 FNYEAQ.

This clonotype appeared a few times. The chain is built from TRBV4-3 and TRBJ2-1; unclear D gene. Germline CDR1 is LGHNA and CDR2 is YSLEER. V lost 0 bases and J lost 5, with 11 bases in between. CDR3 length: 15 amino acids. The CDR3 is CASSQEKYSHNEQFF. CDR3 sequence (DNA): TGCGCCAGCAGCCAAGAGAAGTACAGCCACAATGAGCAGTTCTTC.

This clonotype was picked up a small number of times. J is TRBJ1-5 and V is TRBV27, with a tentative D call TRBD1 (6 bases). Trimming took 5 bases from V and 8 from J, leaving 10 bases between them. Germline V gene lookup returns CDR1 MNHEY and CDR2 SMNVEV (reference sequence). The CDR3 has 12 residues. Here the CDR3 reads CASSPNREPQHF. CDR3 DNA: TGTGCCAGCAGTCCCAACAGGGAGCCCCAGCATTTT.

This clonotype showed up just a few times. The chain combines TRBV19 with TRBJ2-3; unclear D gene. Per the germline V gene, CDR1 is LNHDA and CDR2 is SQIVND (reference sequence). Trimming took off 9 bases at V and 7 bases at J, with 8 bases between the two ends. The CDR3 length is 10 residues. The CDR3 loop is CASPGHTQYF. The CDR3 DNA follows: TGTGCCAGCCCCGGCCATACGCAGTATTTT.

This clonotype has at least ten counts. CDR3 bases: TGTGCCAGCAGCTTTAATCTATACAGGGATGGCACTGAAGCTTTCTTT. This codes for CASSFNLYRDGTEAFF. The genes are TRBV7-9 and TRBJ1-1, with a possible D match to TRBD1 (6 bases). Trimming removed 3 bases from V and 4 bases from J, with 18 bases in between. The CDR3 runs to 16 residues. Per the germline V gene, CDR1 is SEHNR and CDR2 is FQNEAQ (reference sequence).

The gene calls are TRBV5-5 and TRBJ2-7; 10 bases are a match to TRBD2. The germline gives CDR1 SGHKS, CDR2 YYEKEE (reference sequence). CDR3 length: 17 amino acids. The V gene end was trimmed by 0 bases and the J gene end by 6 bases; junction bases not matched to a gene: 12. CDR3 sequence (DNA): TGTGCCAGCAGCTTGGGGCTAGCGGGGGAAACTGGCCTCGAGCAGTACTTC. Translated: CASSLGLAGETGLEQYF. The full variable domain, rest sourced from reference TRBV5-5 and TRBJ2-7, is DAGVTQSPTHLIKTRGQQVTLRCSPISGHKSVSWYQQVLGQGPQFIFQYYEKEERGRGNFPDRFSARQFPNYSSELNVNALLLGDSALYLCASSLGLAGETGLEQYFGPGTRLTVT.

Remarks on this clonotype: This may come from a read error, since a much larger clone is one base off. The chain is built from TRBV12-3 or TRBV12-4 and TRBJ1-2, with D possibly matching TRBD1 (5 bases). The CDR3 is 13 amino acids. This CDR3 is CACSHRSEEGYTF. In DNA, the CDR3 is TGTGCCTGCAGTCACAGGTCCGAGGAGGGCTACACCTTC.

The table lists this clonotype with many counts. This chain uses TRBV9 with TRBJ2-5; either TRBD1 or TRBD2 may supply D (5 bases each). V was pared by 0 bases and J by 4 bases, with 13 bases between. Germline CDR1 and CDR2: SGDLS and YYNGEE. This CDR3 is built from 15 residues. CDR3 nucleotide sequence: TGTGCCAGCAGCGTAGATGGGACCCCCGGAGAGACCCAGTACTTC. Translating gives CASSVDGTPGETQYF.

This clonotype was counted at least ten times. This chain connects TRBV21-1 to TRBJ2-5; TRBD2 is the table's D call and was not checked against the DNA. TRBV21-1 corresponds to a pseudogene. There are 15 residues in the CDR3. CDR3 DNA: TGTGCCAGCAGTTTTAGCGGGAAGTACCAAGAGACCCAGTACTTC. Encoded protein: CASSFSGKYQETQYF.

The rearrangement links TRBV27 to TRBJ2-2; no reliable D call. The CDR3 extends over 15 amino acids. Looked up from germline, CDR1 is MNHEY and CDR2 is SMNVEV (reference sequence). Between the trimmed V and J ends, which lost 5 bases and 1 base, there was a span of 11 bases. The CDR3 region is CASSTSPWNTGELFF. The DNA for the CDR3 is TGTGCCAGCAGTACGAGCCCTTGGAACACCGGGGAGCTGTTTTTT.

The chain joins TRBV27 to TRBJ1-2; perhaps TRBD1 as D (6 bases). The V gene's germline CDR1 is MNHEY and CDR2 SMNVEV (reference sequence). This CDR3 is built from 13 residues. Trimming removed 2 bases at V and 8 bases at J, with 12 bases between. CDR3 residues: CASSLQDRRGYTF. DNA for the CDR3: TGTGCCAGCAGTTTACAGGACAGAAGAGGCTACACCTTC.

This rearrangement joins TRBV6-2 or TRBV6-3 to TRBJ2-1; D remains unclear. Trimming shortened V by 3 bases and J by 6 bases, and 9 bases separated the two germline ends. Germline V gene sequence: CDR1 MNHEY, CDR2 SVGEGT. CDR3 length equals 13 residues. CDR3 bases: TGTGCCAGCAGTTATCTCTGGGTCAATGAGCAGTTCTTC. Its protein product is CASSYLWVNEQFF.

The J gene is TRBJ2-2, the V gene TRBV3-1; no reliable D call. V was trimmed by 3 bases and J by 3 bases, leaving 5 bases between them. The germline CDR1 and CDR2 sequences are LGHDT and YNNKEL (reference sequence). This CDR3 contains 13 residues. CDR3 loop: CASSQGYTGELFF. CDR3 DNA sequence: TGTGCCAGCAGCCAGGGGTACACCGGGGAGCTGTTTTTT.

This chain links TRBV20-1 with TRBJ2-7; 8 bases are shared with TRBD2. After removal of 3 bases from V and 4 bases from J, the junction contained 5 bases not matched to a gene. The CDR3 loop spans 13 amino acids. From germline, CDR1 is DFQATT and CDR2 SNEGSKA (reference sequence). CDR3 sequence (DNA): TGCAGTGCTAGCGCGGGAGGCCTTTACGAGCAGTACTTC. Translated, it gives CSASAGGLYEQYF.

The rearrangement joins TRBV3-1 to TRBJ2-7; 8 nucleotides align to TRBD2. Per germline, CDR1 LGHDT and CDR2 YNNKEL (reference sequence). J gave up 5 bases and V 0 bases, and 9 bases lay outside the gene matches. The CDR3 totals 16 residues. The CDR3 DNA follows: TGTGCCAGCAGCCAAGATCGGTACGGGAGGGCCGACGAGCAGTACTTC. Translating it yields CASSQDRYGRADEQYF.

This clonotype was seen a handful of times. V usage is TRBV6-2 or TRBV6-3 and J usage is TRBJ2-2; no reliable D call. The CDR3 is 11 amino acids. Germline CDR1 reads MNHEY; CDR2 reads SVGEGT. Trimming took off 8 bases at V and 8 bases at J, with 9 bases between the two ends. CDR3 sequence (DNA): TGTGCCAGCCGGGTGTCTGGGGAGCTGTTTTTT. This encodes CASRVSGELFF.

This rearrangement joins TRBV7-8 to TRBJ2-7; no definite D call. V was cut by 5 bases and J by 6 bases, with 17 bases left in between. Germline V CDR1 and CDR2: SGHVS, FQNEAQ. The CDR3 loop spans 14 amino acids. The CDR3 is CASSPRERTSEQYF. The CDR3 DNA reads TGTGCCAGCAGCCCGAGAGAACGTACGTCCGAGCAGTACTTC. Filled out from reference TRBV7-8 and TRBJ2-7, the complete variable domain reads GAGVSQSPRYKVAKRGQDVALRCDPISGHVSLFWYQQALGQGPEFLTYFQNEAQLDKSGLPSDRFFAERPEGSVSTLKIQRTQQEDSAVYLCASSPRERTSEQYFGPGTRLTVT.

Many counts were recorded for this clonotype. The chain couples TRBV7-9 to TRBJ2-4; no firm D call. Germline V gene sequence: CDR1 SEHNR, CDR2 FQNEAQ (reference sequence). This CDR3 spans 14 amino acids. V was shortened by 7 bases and J by 8 bases, with 18 bases between the two germline ends. The CDR3 DNA is TGTGCCAGCACCGTGACCCTCCAAGGGCACATTCAGTACTTC. This codes for CASTVTLQGHIQYF.

The gene calls are TRBV7-6 and TRBJ2-5; TRBD2 might be the D (6 bases). This CDR3 is 16 amino acids long. Germline lookup yields CDR1 SGHVS and CDR2 FNYEAQ. With 5 bases removed from V and 1 base from J, the gap between germline ends came to 17 bases. The CDR3: CASSLLSSGVQETQYF. The CDR3 DNA is TGTGCCAGCAGCCTCCTCAGTTCGGGGGTCCAAGAGACCCAGTACTTC.

This chain uses TRBV29-1 with TRBJ2-7; 12 bases are shared with TRBD2. The CDR3 covers 13 residues. CDR1 is SQVTM, CDR2 ANQGSEA, per germline. The V gene end was trimmed by 5 bases and the J gene end by 5 bases; junction bases not matched to a gene: 4. The CDR3 region is CSVRLAGVNEQYF. CDR3 nucleotide sequence: TGCAGCGTTAGACTAGCGGGAGTCAACGAGCAGTACTTC.

This clonotype was detected only a few times. The J gene is TRBJ1-1, the V gene TRBV14, with a possible D match to TRBD1 (5 bases). CDR1 and CDR2 (germline): SGHDN, FVKESK. Trimming shortened V by 4 bases and J by 5 bases, and 14 bases separated the two germline ends. The CDR3 sequence is 14 residues long. CDR3 DNA sequence: TGTGCCAGCAGCCTAATGACAGCCTCGACTGAAGCTTTCTTT. It specifies CASSLMTASTEAFF.